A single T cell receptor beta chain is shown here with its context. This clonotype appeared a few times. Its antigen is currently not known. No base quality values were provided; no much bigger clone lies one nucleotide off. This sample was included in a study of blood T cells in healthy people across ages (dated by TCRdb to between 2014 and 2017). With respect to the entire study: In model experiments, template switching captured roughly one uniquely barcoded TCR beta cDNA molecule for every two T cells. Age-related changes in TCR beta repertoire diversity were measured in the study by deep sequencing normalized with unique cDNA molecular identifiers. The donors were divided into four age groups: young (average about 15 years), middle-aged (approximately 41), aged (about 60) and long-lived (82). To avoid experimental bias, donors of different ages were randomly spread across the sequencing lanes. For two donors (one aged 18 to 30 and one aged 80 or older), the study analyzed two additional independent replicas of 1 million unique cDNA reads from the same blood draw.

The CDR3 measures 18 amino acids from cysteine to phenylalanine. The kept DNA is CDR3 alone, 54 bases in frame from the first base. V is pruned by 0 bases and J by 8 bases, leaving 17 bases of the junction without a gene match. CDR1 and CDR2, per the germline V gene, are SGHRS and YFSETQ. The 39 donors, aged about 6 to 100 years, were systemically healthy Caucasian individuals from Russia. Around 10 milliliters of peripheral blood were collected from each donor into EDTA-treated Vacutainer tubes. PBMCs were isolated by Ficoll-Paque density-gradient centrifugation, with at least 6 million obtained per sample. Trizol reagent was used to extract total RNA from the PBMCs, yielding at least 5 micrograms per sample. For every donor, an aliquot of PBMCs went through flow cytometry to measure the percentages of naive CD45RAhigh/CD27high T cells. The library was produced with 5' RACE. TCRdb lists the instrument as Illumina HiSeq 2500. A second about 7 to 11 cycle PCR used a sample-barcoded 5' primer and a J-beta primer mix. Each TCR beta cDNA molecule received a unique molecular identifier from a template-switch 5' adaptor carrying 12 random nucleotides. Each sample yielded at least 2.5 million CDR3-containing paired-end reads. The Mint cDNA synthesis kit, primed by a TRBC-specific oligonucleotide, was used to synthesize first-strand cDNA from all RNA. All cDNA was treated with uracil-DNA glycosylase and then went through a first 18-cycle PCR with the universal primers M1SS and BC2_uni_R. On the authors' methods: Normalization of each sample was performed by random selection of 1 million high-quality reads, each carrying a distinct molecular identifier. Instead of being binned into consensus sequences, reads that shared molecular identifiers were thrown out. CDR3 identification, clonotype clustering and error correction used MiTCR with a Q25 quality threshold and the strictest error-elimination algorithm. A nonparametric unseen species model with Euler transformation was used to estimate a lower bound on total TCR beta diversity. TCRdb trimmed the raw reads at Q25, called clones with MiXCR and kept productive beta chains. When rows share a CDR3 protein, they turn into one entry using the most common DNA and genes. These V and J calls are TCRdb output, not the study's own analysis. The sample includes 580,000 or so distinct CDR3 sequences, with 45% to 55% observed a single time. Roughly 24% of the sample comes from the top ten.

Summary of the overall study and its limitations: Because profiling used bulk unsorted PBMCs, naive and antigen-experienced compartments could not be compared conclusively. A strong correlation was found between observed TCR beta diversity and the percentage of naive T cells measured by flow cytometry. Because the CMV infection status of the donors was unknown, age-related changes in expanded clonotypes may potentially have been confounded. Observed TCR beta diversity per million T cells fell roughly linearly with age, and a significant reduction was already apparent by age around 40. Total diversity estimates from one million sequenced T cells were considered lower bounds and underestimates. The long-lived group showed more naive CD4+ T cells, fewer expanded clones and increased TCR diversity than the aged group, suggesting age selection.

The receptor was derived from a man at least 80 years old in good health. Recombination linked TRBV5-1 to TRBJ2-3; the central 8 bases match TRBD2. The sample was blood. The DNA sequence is TGCGCCAGCAGCTTGGATCCAGCGGGGGTTCGTGTTGCATCTACGCAGTATTTT. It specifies CASSLDPAGVRVASTQYF.